Presented here are 28 T cell receptor beta chains from one specimen sequenced in a study of cytomegalovirus exposure and HLA in healthy donors. The table came from immunoSEQ multiplex PCR; TCRdb's copy has only in-frame clones and leaves some out. The profile covers 190,000 or so clones, with 70% to 85% appearing a single time and roughly an eighth taken by the ten largest. Sequenced sample: PBMCs. These TCRs come from a woman in her 30s in good health and CMV-seropositive.

The chain recombines TRBV29-1 with TRBJ2-1; D not resolved. The CDR3 length is 12 residues. CDR1 is SQVTM, CDR2 ANQGSEA, per germline. Trimming left V 5 bases short and J 7 bases short, with 12 bases between. The DNA for the CDR3 is TGCAGCGTTACGGAGCAAGGAAATGAGCAGTTCTTC. As protein: CSVTEQGNEQFF.

The chain combines TRBV11-2 with TRBJ2-1, with D hard to call. The CDR3 sequence is 14 residues long. The ends were cut back, 8 bases at V and 1 base at J, with 12 bases in the middle. The germline gives CDR1 SGHAT, CDR2 FQNNGV. The CDR3, as DNA: TGTGCCAGCGGCTCCGGAGTTTCCTACAATGAGCAGTTCTTC. Translated: CASGSGVSYNEQFF.

The table lists this clone with a count of one. The chain uses TRBV30 and TRBJ2-3; perhaps TRBD1 as D (6 bases). This CDR3 has 13 residues. Trimming removed 7 bases from V and 0 bases from J, with 11 bases in between. CDR1 and CDR2 from the germline V gene are GTSNPN and SVGIG (reference sequence). The CDR3 region is CASNRASTDTQYF. In nucleotides, the CDR3 is TGTGCCTCGAACAGGGCTAGCACAGATACGCAGTATTTT.

This clone was counted a single time. V usage is TRBV7-9 and J usage is TRBJ2-1, with 9 bases matching TRBD1. Trimming removed 7 bases from V and 4 bases from J; junction bases left unmatched: 8. The CDR3 is 15 amino acids. Germline values: CDR1 SEHNR, CDR2 FQNEAQ (reference sequence). The CDR3 DNA reads TGTGCCAGCATCCCCGGGACAGGGTTTTACAATGAGCAGTTCTTC. Its protein is CASIPGTGFYNEQFF.

The CDR3 loop reads CASSVALPGLAVRNEQFF. As DNA, the CDR3 is TGTGCCAGCAGCGTAGCTCTTCCGGGACTAGCCGTCCGCAATGAGCAGTTCTTC. The rearrangement links TRBV9 to TRBJ2-1; 9 positions agree with TRBD2. The CDR3 spans 18 residues. V was clipped by 0 bases and J by 6 bases; unmatched bases: 13. Germline lookup yields CDR1 SGDLS and CDR2 YYNGEE. Variable domain in full (rest from reference TRBV9 and TRBJ2-1): DSGVTQTPKHLITATGQRVTLRCSPRSGDLSVYWYQQSLDQGLQFLIQYYNGEERAKGNILERFSAQQFPDLHSELNLSSLELGDSALYFCASSVALPGLAVRNEQFFGPGTRLTVL.

The genes are TRBV6-5 and TRBJ2-6; D is possibly TRBD1 (6 bases). Germline V lookup: CDR1 MNHEY, CDR2 SVGAGI. Trimming cost V 4 bases and J 4 bases, with 14 bases left between them. The CDR3 has 16 residues. Here the CDR3 DNA reads TGTGCCAGCAGTTCGCCAACAGGGTCAGGGGCCAACGTCCTGACTTTC. This sequence encodes CASSSPTGSGANVLTF.

The chain recombines TRBV14 with TRBJ2-1, with D perhaps matching TRBD2 (6 bases). The CDR3 spans 19 residues. Trimming pared 6 bases from V and 0 bases from J, leaving 24 bases between. Germline V gene data show CDR1 as SGHDN and CDR2 as FVKESK. The CDR3 coding sequence is TGTGCCAGCAGACCTATGACTCGGGCCCGGGAGAGCTCCTACAATGAGCAGTTCTTC. It encodes CASRPMTRARESSYNEQFF.

This clone was seen a single time. The rearrangement links TRBV7-9 to TRBJ2-1; 7 nucleotides line up with TRBD2. The germline gives CDR1 SEHNR, CDR2 FQNEAQ (reference sequence). J was trimmed by 5 bases and V by 1 base; bases with no gene match: 8. This CDR3 has 16 amino acids. In nucleotides, the CDR3 is TGTGCCAGCAGCTTAGGCCCTAGCGGCCTAAACAATGAGCAGTTCTTC. Translating it yields CASSLGPSGLNNEQFF. The whole variable domain, filled in from reference TRBV7-9 and TRBJ2-1, reads DTGVSQNPRHKITKRGQNVTFRCDPISEHNRLYWYRQTLGQGPEFLTYFQNEAQLEKSRLLSDRFSAERPKGSFSTLEIQRTEQGDSAMYLCASSLGPSGLNNEQFFGPGTRLTVL.

This chain joins TRBV5-6 and TRBJ2-1; D might be TRBD1 (6 bases). Germline values: CDR1 SGHDT, CDR2 YYEEEE. The CDR3 sequence is 16 residues long. V gave up 4 bases and J gave up 4 bases, with 18 bases separating them. The chain's CDR3 is CASSRDRDTNYNEQFF. The CDR3 DNA reads as TGTGCCAGCAGCAGGGACCGGGACACGAATTACAATGAGCAGTTCTTC.

The chain joins TRBV6-5 to TRBJ1-2; 7 bases align to TRBD1. Trimming took 4 bases from V and 8 from J; bases not matched to a gene: 10. In germline, CDR1 is MNHEY, CDR2 SVGAGI. The CDR3 has 14 residues. The CDR3 protein is CASSLTRDSRGYTF. CDR3 in DNA: TGTGCCAGCAGTTTGACCCGGGACAGCAGGGGCTACACCTTC.

The V gene is TRBV4-2, the J gene TRBJ2-7; 13 bases line up with TRBD2. Germline assignment: CDR1 LGHNA and CDR2 YNFKEQ. This CDR3 region has 19 residues. Losses at the gene ends were 2 bases for V and 1 base for J; bases not matched to a gene: 11. The CDR3 loop reads CASSQSPGRLAGGSYEQYF. Here the CDR3 DNA reads TGTGCCAGCAGCCAATCCCCCGGTCGACTAGCGGGAGGTTCCTACGAGCAGTACTTC.

This clone was recorded a few times. V and J are TRBV2 and TRBJ1-2, with a weak D call TRBD1 (6 bases). Trimming left V 9 bases short and J 4 bases short, with 18 bases between. The CDR3 sequence is 14 residues long. Germline CDR1 reads SNHLY; CDR2 reads FYNNEI. This chain's CDR3 is CASAQGNPGYGYTF. The CDR3 coding sequence is TGTGCCAGTGCGCAGGGGAATCCGGGCTATGGCTACACCTTC.

The rearrangement links TRBV29-1 to TRBJ2-1; TRBD2 aligns across 12 bases. The CDR3 loop spans 16 amino acids. Germline V lookup: CDR1 SQVTM, CDR2 ANQGSEA. The V and J ends lost 6 bases and 5 bases, in that order; junction bases with no gene match: 11. The CDR3 DNA follows: TGCAGCGTGACTAGCGGGAGAGTCTATACCAACAATGAGCAGTTCTTC. Encoded protein: CSVTSGRVYTNNEQFF.

A few counts support this clone. The chain is built from TRBV13 and TRBJ2-1, with 11 bases aligning to TRBD2. V was pared by 3 bases and J by 0 bases, with 10 bases of the junction left unmatched. CDR1 and CDR2 (germline): PRHDT, FYEKMQ (reference sequence). This CDR3 is built from 19 residues. Here the CDR3 DNA reads TGTGCCAGCAGCTTTCGGACTAGCGGGTTCCGGAGCTCCTACAATGAGCAGTTCTTC. Translation: CASSFRTSGFRSSYNEQFF.

This clone appeared a few times. V usage is TRBV11-2 and J usage is TRBJ1-1; D gene uncertain. Germline CDR1 reads SGHAT; CDR2 reads FQNNGV. V was clipped by 1 base and J by 4 bases, with 16 bases between them. The CDR3 contains 16 residues. The CDR3 sequence is CASSLVSLRVGTEAFF. Written as DNA, the CDR3 is TGTGCCAGCAGCTTAGTCTCTCTGAGGGTGGGCACTGAAGCTTTCTTT.

The genes are TRBV4-1 and TRBJ2-1; D perhaps matches TRBD2 (6 bases). The germline CDR1 and CDR2 sequences are MGHRA and YSYEKL. This CDR3 spans 16 amino acids. Trimming stripped 0 bases from V and 9 bases from J, with 18 bases between. CDR3 sequence (DNA): TGCGCCAGCAGCCAAGACGGATACGGGCGGGGTAGTGAGCAGTTCTTC. Protein: CASSQDGYGRGSEQFF.

CDR3 amino acids: CSVERAGYGYTF. The CDR3 region has the DNA TGCAGCGTTGAAAGGGCGGGGTATGGCTACACCTTC. This chain joins TRBV29-1 and TRBJ1-2; D gene ambiguous. Deletions cut 2 bases from V and 5 bases from J, with 9 bases between. Germline loops: CDR1 SQVTM, CDR2 ANQGSEA. This CDR3 has 12 residues.

This clone was counted between two and nine times. This chain connects TRBV30 to TRBJ2-5; 11 bases fit TRBD2. Germline assignment: CDR1 GTSNPN and CDR2 SVGIG (reference sequence). The V segment lost 0 bases and the J segment 5 bases; nucleotides outside the gene matches: 5. This CDR3 is 15 amino acids long. The CDR3 region is CAWSVRLAGGETQYF. The CDR3 nucleotides are TGTGCCTGGAGTGTACGTCTAGCGGGAGGTGAGACCCAGTACTTC.

This clone was counted between two and nine times. The V gene is TRBV18, the J gene TRBJ1-3; no clear D gene. The CDR3 runs 16 residues. Germline V gene data show CDR1 as KGHSH and CDR2 as LQKENI. V lost 2 bases and J 0 bases, leaving 11 bases between the germline ends. Here the CDR3 DNA reads TGTGCCAGCTCACCAAATGGAGACCCCTCTGGAAACACCATATATTTT. Residues: CASSPNGDPSGNTIYF.

The V and J genes are TRBV27 and TRBJ1-4; no clear D gene. The CDR3 is made up of 13 amino acids. V was clipped by 6 bases and J by 0 bases, with 5 bases between them. CDR1 and CDR2 from the germline V gene are MNHEY and SMNVEV (reference sequence). DNA for the CDR3: TGTGCCAGCAGGACTTCAACTAATGAAAAACTGTTTTTT. This encodes CASRTSTNEKLFF.

The CDR3 region is CASSRQGLGYTF. In DNA form, the CDR3 reads TGTGCCAGTAGTCGACAGGGGTTGGGCTACACCTTC. The chain has TRBV19 and TRBJ1-2, with 8 nucleotides matching TRBD1. The CDR3 totals 12 residues. V was pared by 5 bases and J by 8 bases, with 4 bases of the junction left unmatched. Germline V lookup: CDR1 LNHDA, CDR2 SQIVND (reference sequence).

This chain uses TRBV29-1 with TRBJ2-3; 8 nucleotides agree with TRBD2. CDR1 and CDR2 from the germline V gene are SQVTM and ANQGSEA. J lost 2 bases, V lost 6 bases, and 7 bases had no gene match. CDR3 length: 14 residues. The CDR3 region is CSVGLAQNTDTQYF. The CDR3 bases are TGCAGCGTCGGACTAGCTCAGAACACAGATACGCAGTATTTT.

This clone was observed a handful of times. The gene calls are TRBV9 and TRBJ2-3; TRBD2 is a possible D gene (6 bases). V lost 3 bases, J lost 6 bases, and 8 bases lay in between. The CDR3 sequence is 12 residues long. Germline V gene lookup returns CDR1 SGDLS and CDR2 YYNGEE. The chain's CDR3 is CASSGEADTQYF. CDR3 bases: TGTGCCAGCAGCGGGGAGGCGGATACGCAGTATTTT.

The genes are TRBV5-1 and TRBJ2-7; perhaps TRBD1 as D (6 bases). CDR3 length equals 16 residues. Trimming cost V 4 bases and J 3 bases, with 20 bases left between them. Looked up from germline, CDR1 is SGHRS and CDR2 is YFSETQ. CDR3 protein: CASSTHPQGRHYEQYF. CDR3 sequence (DNA): TGCGCCAGCAGCACTCACCCACAGGGAAGGCACTACGAGCAGTACTTC.

The rearrangement joins TRBV11-1 to TRBJ2-1, with a possible D match to TRBD1 (5 bases). The CDR3 covers 17 residues. Trimming stripped 4 bases from V and 0 bases from J, with 16 bases between. Germline assignment: CDR1 SGHAT and CDR2 FQDESV (reference sequence). CDR3 nucleotides: TGTGCCAGCAGCTCCTCTGACAGTCCGAGCTCCTACAATGAGCAGTTCTTC. This encodes CASSSSDSPSSYNEQFF.

A few counts support this clone. The V gene is TRBV14, the J gene TRBJ1-2, with D possibly matching TRBD1 (6 bases). Germline loops: CDR1 SGHDN, CDR2 FVKESK. V gave up 4 bases and J gave up 3 bases, with 12 bases separating them. The CDR3 sequence is 14 residues long. The CDR3 is CASSPIGGHYGYTF. In nucleotides, the CDR3 is TGTGCCAGCAGCCCCATTGGGGGCCACTATGGCTACACCTTC.

CDR3 sequence (DNA): TGTGCCAGCAGCCGACAGGGTGGCTATGGCTACACCTTC. As protein: CASSRQGGYGYTF. The V call is TRBV5-6, the J call TRBJ1-2; 7 bases fit TRBD1. From germline, CDR1 is SGHDT and CDR2 YYEEEE. This CDR3 region has 13 residues. The J segment lost 4 bases and the V segment lost 4 bases, leaving 4 bases of the junction unmatched.

The V call is TRBV5-1, the J call TRBJ1-2; maybe TRBD1 (6 bases). Germline values: CDR1 SGHRS, CDR2 YFSETQ. The CDR3 sequence is 13 residues long. V lost 4 bases to trimming and J lost 2 bases, with 9 bases between them. The CDR3 sequence: CASSVGGNYGYTF. In nucleotides, the CDR3 is TGCGCCAGCAGCGTGGGGGGCAACTATGGCTACACCTTC.